Included here is one T cell receptor (beta chain) sequence, with context. The CDR3 covers 13 residues. The V gene lost 2 bases and the J gene lost 5 bases, with 10 bases spanning the gap. Germline CDR1 reads SGDLS; CDR2 reads YYNGEE. Study members were between roughly 18 and 100 years old and lived in 24 US regions. In the study's own analysis: Researchers report that nucleated cell counts were estimated from reference gene primer amplification. Only in-frame clones appear in the TCRdb table, and some are missing; sequencing was by immunoSEQ multiplex PCR. V and J calls and clone size follow that table, whereas D and trimming were derived from the DNA. This sample has approximately 82,000 clones, with roughly 89% found just once. This sample is drawn from a study of blood T cell repertoires in COVID-19. Study-level information: From the United States, Italy and Spain came samples of acute and convalescent COVID-19. In each case, the material was cDNA or gDNA derived from T cells, B-cell-depleted T cells, or PBMCs.

The sequenced material came from PBMCs or T cells enriched from blood (not recorded which). The clonotype comes from a woman between 45 and 60 years old with acute COVID-19. This chain links TRBV9 with TRBJ1-2, with TRBD1 as a possible D gene (5 bases). The CDR3 sequence: CASSVGDSYGYTF. CDR3 bases: TGTGCCAGCAGCGTCGGGGACTCATATGGCTACACCTTC.